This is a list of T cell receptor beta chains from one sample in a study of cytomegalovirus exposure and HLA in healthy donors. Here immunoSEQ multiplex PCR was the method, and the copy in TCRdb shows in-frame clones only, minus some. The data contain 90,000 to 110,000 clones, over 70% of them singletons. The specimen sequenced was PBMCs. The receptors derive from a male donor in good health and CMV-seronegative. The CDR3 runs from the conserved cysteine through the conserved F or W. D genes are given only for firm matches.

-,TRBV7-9,CASTLVSRGEKLFF
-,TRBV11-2,CASSLGSVTTNEKLFF
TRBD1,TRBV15,CATSTHRGFTEAFF
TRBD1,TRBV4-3,CASSQGTTGTGANVLTF
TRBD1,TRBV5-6,CASSLTWRDRDSKETQYF
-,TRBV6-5,CASSTIASPLHF
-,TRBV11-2,CASSLAGSMNTEAFF
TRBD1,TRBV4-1,CASSQGGQGGTEAFF
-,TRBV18,CASSLDYSNQPQHF
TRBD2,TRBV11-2,CASSLMGLAANEQYF
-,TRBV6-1,CASSDLGSWEGTGELFF
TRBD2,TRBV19,CASMPAGGRGSYNEQFF
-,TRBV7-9,CASSLYGSDQYEQYF
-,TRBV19,CASSTQGTFYEQYF
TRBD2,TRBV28,CASSLWTSGAYNEQFF
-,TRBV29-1,CSVEGRGNTEAFF
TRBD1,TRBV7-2,CASSETGDGYTF
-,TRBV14,CASSQEVLGANYGYTF
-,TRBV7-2,CASSLLSLSNQPQHF
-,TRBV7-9,CASSLDAATYEQYF
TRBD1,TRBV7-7,CASSPGTGGTDTQYF
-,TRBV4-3,CASSQGVDSQFETQYF
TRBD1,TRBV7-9,CASSLPGQGFGKLFF
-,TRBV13,CASSWRQLWNEQYF
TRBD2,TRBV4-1,CASSQGVSGRGTDTQYF
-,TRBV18,CASSPLGPGANVLTF
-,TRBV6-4,CASSLEGHHSYNEQFF
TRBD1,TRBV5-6,CASSPGQGADEKLFF
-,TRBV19,CASSIGRDTEAFF
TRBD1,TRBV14,CASTSDRATLSSYNSPLHF
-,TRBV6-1,CASSDSFTQYF
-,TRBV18,CASSPGSNYGYTF
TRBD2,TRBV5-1,CASSAGGLAGKETQYF
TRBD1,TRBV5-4,CASSKGTGGRNEQFF
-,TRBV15,CATSGGQTQLAAKQFF
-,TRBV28,CASSLGGRWNTEAFF
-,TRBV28,CASSLRGGRAQHF
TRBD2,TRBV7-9,CASSSWTSGRLAEQFF
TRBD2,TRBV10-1,CASSLAGTDTQYF
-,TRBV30,CASWPGILNTEAFF
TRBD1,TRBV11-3,CASSPPGTALEQYF
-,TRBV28,CASIPGENTEAFF
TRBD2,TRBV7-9,CASSLRPRLAGDSGELFF
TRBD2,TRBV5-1,CASSFRLAGAYTGELFF
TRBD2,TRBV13,CASSLGVTSGHPGF
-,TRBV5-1,CASSLAGGYGYTF
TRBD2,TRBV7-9,CASSLTGGSYEQYF
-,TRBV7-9,CASSLPAGLSYGYTF
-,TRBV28,CASSPGSQETQYF
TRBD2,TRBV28,CASAGTSGRHAYNEQFF
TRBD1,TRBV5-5,CASSARDRVDLYEQYF
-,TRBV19,CASSISGFGIEQYF
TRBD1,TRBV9,CASSPMDRAGYGYTF
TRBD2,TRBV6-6,CASSQREVVGEQFF
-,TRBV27,CASSLFSSGGVGGQYF
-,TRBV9,CASSVLATSTDTQYF
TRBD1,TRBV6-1,CASRDRVGHEKLFF
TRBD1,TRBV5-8,CASRWAGGAGILEKLFF